This T cell receptor (beta chain) was sequenced during a study of T cell clusters in autoimmune cytopenias. This CDR3 comprises 16 residues. From germline, CDR1 is MNHEY and CDR2 SVGEGT. Roughly 40,000 genome equivalents of blood DNA were amplified for TRB. This clonotype registers medium-sized (0.01 to 0.1%) by frequency. Its matching antigen is unknown. Whole-study findings and limits: Compared with active autoimmune hepatitis patients, healthy donors showed about 2.8-fold more exclusive TRB clusters. TRB repertoire shifts in secondary cytopenia and chronic lymphocytic leukemia mostly reflected lymphoma, not autoimmunity.

Multiplex touch-down PCR amplified TRB using TRB-A and TRB-B pools in one tube. TCRdb re-analyzed the multiplex PCR reads; it lists each CDR3 protein once, without DNA. The listing contains 2,900 or so distinct CDR3 sequences. The sample consisted of peripheral blood. This TCR derives from a human donor with an autoimmune cytopenia or autoimmune hepatitis (not recorded which). The genes are TRBV6-2 or TRBV6-3 and TRBJ2-1; TCRdb gives TRBD2 as the D gene, but with no DNA this cannot be confirmed. CDR3 sequence reads: CASSYSTAGAHNEQFF.